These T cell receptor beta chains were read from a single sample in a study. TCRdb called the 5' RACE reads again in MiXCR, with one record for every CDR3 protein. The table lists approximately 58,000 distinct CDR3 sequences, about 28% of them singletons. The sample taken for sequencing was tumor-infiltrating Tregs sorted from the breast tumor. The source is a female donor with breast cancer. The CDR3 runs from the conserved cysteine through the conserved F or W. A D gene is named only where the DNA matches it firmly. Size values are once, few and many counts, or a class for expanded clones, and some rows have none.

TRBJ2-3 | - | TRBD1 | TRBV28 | TGTGCCAGCAGTTCGGAGTATGGACAGGGTGCCCTCACAGATACGCAGTATTTT | CASSSEYGQGALTDTQYF
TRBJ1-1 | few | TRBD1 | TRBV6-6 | TGTGCCAGCAGTTCGACAGGGTGGGACACTGAAGCTTTCTTT | CASSSTGWDTEAFF
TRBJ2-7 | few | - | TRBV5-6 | TGTGCCAGCAGCTTGAGAGACAGTTCCTACGAGCAGTACTTC | CASSLRDSSYEQYF
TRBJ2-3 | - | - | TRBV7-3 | TGTGCCGGCAGCGGAAGTGGCGCCAACACAGATACGCAGTATTTT | CAGSGSGANTDTQYF
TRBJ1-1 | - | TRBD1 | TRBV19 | TGTGCCGGTCTCCCCGGGACAGCTTCGAACACTGAAGCTTTCTTT | CAGLPGTASNTEAFF
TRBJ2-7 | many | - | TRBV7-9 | TGTGCCAGCAGCTCCGCGACCGGCGAGCAGTACTTC | CASSSATGEQYF
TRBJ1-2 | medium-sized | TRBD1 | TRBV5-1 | TGCGCCAGCAGCCTCGGCGGAGGGGGCAATGGCTACACCTTC | CASSLGGGGNGYTF
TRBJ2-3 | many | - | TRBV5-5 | TGTGCCAGCAGCTTGGCGCCTAGTCCCACAGATACGCAGTATTTT | CASSLAPSPTDTQYF
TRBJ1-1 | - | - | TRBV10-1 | TGCGCCAGCAGATCGCAAAAGAACACTGAAGCTTTCTTT | CASRSQKNTEAFF
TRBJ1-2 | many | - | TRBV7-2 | TGTGCCAGCAGTCCGTTTACGGGGGACTATGGCTACACCTTC | CASSPFTGDYGYTF
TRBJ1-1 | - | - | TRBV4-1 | TGCGCCAGCAGCCTCTCCAGGGAGGTCACTGAAGCTTTCTTT | CASSLSREVTEAFF
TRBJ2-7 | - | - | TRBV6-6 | TGTGCCAGCAGTTCACAGGGCTCCAACGAGCAGTACTTC | CASSSQGSNEQYF
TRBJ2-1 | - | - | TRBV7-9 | TGTGCCAGCAGCCCAGAAGGCCTATTCTACAATGAGCAGTTCTTC | CASSPEGLFYNEQFF
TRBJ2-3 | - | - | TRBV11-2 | TGTGCCAGCAGCTTAGGCAGAATAGCAGGCACAGATACGCAGTATTTT | CASSLGRIAGTDTQYF
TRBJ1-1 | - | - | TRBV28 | TGTGCCGGCAGTACCCCCGGAAGTGCTGGCACTGAAGCTTTCTTT | CAGSTPGSAGTEAFF
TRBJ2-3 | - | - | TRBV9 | TGTGCCAGCAGCGAGGACCACGGCACAGATACGCAGTATTTT | CASSEDHGTDTQYF
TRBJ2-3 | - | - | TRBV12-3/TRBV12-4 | TGTGCCAGCAATACTAGGCCCCCTAAGGGAACGCAGTATTTT | CASNTRPPKGTQYF
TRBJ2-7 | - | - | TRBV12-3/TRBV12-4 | TGTGCCAGCAGACCCACCGGACGGCGAGACGAGCAGTACTTC | CASRPTGRRDEQYF